The next 26 T cell receptor beta chains were all read from a single sample in a study of T cell responses to AZD1222 COVID-19 vaccine. Profiled with immunoSEQ multiplex PCR; TCRdb holds only in-frame clones, not every one. Of some 150,000 clones listed, around nine tenths are singletons. This material consisted of peripheral blood, taken on day 0 of AZD1222 vaccination. Receptor source: an adult in good health.

The chain employs TRBV3-1 (or the pseudogene TRBV3-2) and TRBJ2-2; D is possibly TRBD1 or TRBD2 (5 bases each). The germline CDR1 and CDR2 sequences are LGHDT and YNNKEL (reference sequence). Trimming took off 2 bases at V and 6 bases at J, with 13 bases between the two ends. This CDR3 is 15 amino acids long. The CDR3 loop is CASSQPGPLSGELFF. The CDR3 DNA sequence: TGTGCCAGCAGCCAACCGGGACCCTTATCCGGGGAGCTGTTTTTT.

The chain combines TRBV14 with TRBJ2-1; TRBD2 matches at 13 bases. CDR1 is SGHDN and CDR2 is FVKESK in the germline V gene. The CDR3 has 16 residues. V shed 4 bases, J shed 5 bases, and the junction held 5 bases outside the gene matches. The CDR3 sequence: CASSLLGLAGNNEQFF. The CDR3 DNA is TGTGCCAGCAGCCTTTTGGGACTAGCGGGAAACAATGAGCAGTTCTTC.

As for this clone: The junction departs from the called germline gene at one end, perhaps through a read error. The chain recombines TRBV7-9 with TRBJ2-1, with 11 bases identical to TRBD2. This CDR3 region has 16 residues. CDR1 is SEHNR and CDR2 is FQNEAQ in the germline V gene (reference sequence). CDR3 amino acids: CASSLNSGRAYNEQFF. The CDR3 nucleotides read TGTGCCAGCAGCTTAAATAGCGGGAGGGCCTATAATGAGCAGTTCTTC.

V and J are TRBV7-8 and TRBJ2-2; a possible D gene is TRBD1 (6 bases). Trimming cost V 2 bases and J 0 bases, with 7 bases left between them. This CDR3 has 15 amino acids. In germline, CDR1 is SGHVS, CDR2 FQNEAQ. CDR3 residues: CASSLTGTNTGELFF. In nucleotides, the CDR3 is TGTGCCAGCAGCTTAACAGGGACGAACACCGGGGAGCTGTTTTTT.

The rearrangement joins TRBV14 to TRBJ2-3; 9 nucleotides align to TRBD1. The length of the CDR3 is 15 residues. CDR1 and CDR2 from the germline V gene are SGHDN and FVKESK. J gave up 3 bases and V 6 bases, and 7 bases lay outside the gene matches. The CDR3 sequence is CASSFDRGWTDTQYF. CDR3 in DNA: TGTGCCAGCAGTTTCGACAGGGGGTGGACAGATACGCAGTATTTT.

The CDR3 region has the DNA TGTGCCAGCAGCCCGCAGCCTAATGAAAAACTGTTTTTT. Translating it yields CASSPQPNEKLFF. The chain couples TRBV11-2 to TRBJ1-4; unclear D gene. The CDR3 totals 13 residues. Germline V gene data show CDR1 as SGHAT and CDR2 as FQNNGV. V was shortened by 5 bases and J by 3 bases, with 7 bases between the two germline ends.

J is TRBJ2-7 and V is TRBV2; 8 bases agree with TRBD1. This CDR3 has 14 residues. The V gene's germline CDR1 is SNHLY and CDR2 FYNNEI. Germline trimming cut 8 bases from V and 4 bases from J; bases unmatched to any gene: 10. CDR3 protein: CASRSGQGVYEQYF. The CDR3 DNA reads as TGTGCCAGCCGCTCCGGACAGGGAGTTTACGAGCAGTACTTC.

V gene TRBV19 combines with J gene TRBJ2-6, with TRBD1 matching 10 bases. The CDR3 length is 15 residues. CDR1 is LNHDA, CDR2 SQIVND, per germline (reference sequence). The J segment lost 4 bases and the V segment lost 8 bases, leaving 5 bases of the junction unmatched. CDR3 loop: CASLTGGNGANVLTF. Written as DNA, the CDR3 is TGTGCCAGTCTGACAGGGGGCAACGGGGCCAACGTCCTGACTTTC.

V is TRBV6-5 and J is TRBJ2-5, with unresolved D. Deletions cut 5 bases from V and 4 bases from J, with 11 bases between. The length of the CDR3 is 13 residues. Germline CDR1 and CDR2: MNHEY and SVGAGI. The CDR3 region has the DNA TGTGCCAGCAGTCCTTTAGATGGAGAGACCCAGTACTTC. Encoded protein: CASSPLDGETQYF.

V is TRBV28 and J is TRBJ1-5, with 9 nucleotides matching TRBD1. Trimming at V came to 6 bases and at J to 3 bases, leaving 6 bases not matched to a gene. The germline V gene has CDR1 MDHEN and CDR2 SYDVKM. CDR3 size: 15 residues. The CDR3 DNA reads TGTGCCAGCAGATCTGACAGGGGGAACAATCAGCCCCAGCATTTT. The encoded protein is CASRSDRGNNQPQHF.

The CDR3 DNA follows: TGTGCCAGCTCACCCCTGACTAGCGGGAGGACCTCCTACAATGAGCAGTTCTTC. Encoded protein: CASSPLTSGRTSYNEQFF. The chain employs TRBV18 and TRBJ2-1, with 13 positions matching TRBD2. Per germline, CDR1 KGHSH and CDR2 LQKENI. The ends lost 3 bases at V and 0 bases at J; junction bases unmatched: 5. This CDR3 has 18 amino acids.

V and J are TRBV18 and TRBJ2-1, with 8 bases matching TRBD1. CDR3 length: 14 residues. Germline V gives CDR1 KGHSH, CDR2 LQKENI. V lost 3 bases and J lost 9; bases outside the gene matches: 7. CDR3 residues: CASSPFDRGSEQFF. In nucleotides, the CDR3 is TGTGCCAGCTCACCGTTTGACAGGGGCTCTGAGCAGTTCTTC.

This chain uses TRBV4-2 with TRBJ2-1; the match to TRBD2 covers 10 bases. The trim removed 3 bases at V and 5 bases at J, leaving 7 bases unmatched. This CDR3 region has 16 residues. CDR1 and CDR2 from the germline V gene are LGHNA and YNFKEQ. The CDR3 DNA reads as TGTGCCAGCAGCCACCTTTCCAGCGGGAGGGACAATGAGCAGTTCTTC. Translating gives CASSHLSSGRDNEQFF.

V and J are TRBV7-2 and TRBJ2-7; perhaps TRBD1 as D (6 bases). From germline, CDR1 is SGHTA and CDR2 FQGNSA. CDR3 length: 15 amino acids. V was trimmed by 3 bases and J by 3 bases, leaving 15 bases between them. The CDR3 spells CASSFFRDKYYEQYF. The CDR3 region has the DNA TGTGCCAGCAGCTTCTTCCGGGACAAATACTACGAGCAGTACTTC.

The chain is built from TRBV21-1 and TRBJ1-6. TRBV21-1 is a pseudogene segment. This CDR3 is built from 15 residues. This CDR3 reads CASSKVRVMNSPLHF. CDR3 DNA: TGTGCCAGCAGCAAAGTGCGGGTAATGAATTCACCCCTCCACTTT.

The chain recombines TRBV11-1 with TRBJ2-2; tentative D call: TRBD2 (5 bases). This CDR3 comprises 14 residues. V was clipped by 11 bases and J by 4 bases, with 17 bases between them. Germline CDR1 reads SGHAT; CDR2 reads FQDESV (reference sequence). CDR3 protein: CASSGMVTTGELFF. DNA for the CDR3: TGTGCCTCATCCGGGATGGTCACCACCGGGGAGCTGTTTTTT.

The chain uses TRBV24-1 and TRBJ2-5; D ambiguous. CDR1 and CDR2 from the germline V gene are KGHDR and SFDVKD. This CDR3 is built from 12 residues. V was clipped by 1 base and J by 2 bases, with 1 base between them. CDR3 sequence reads: CATSDFQETQYF. The CDR3, as DNA: TGTGCCACCAGTGATTTTCAAGAGACCCAGTACTTC.

This rearrangement joins TRBV11-2 to TRBJ2-1; D is unclear. The ends were cut back, 5 bases at V and 0 bases at J, with 11 bases in the middle. The CDR3 has 15 residues. Per germline, CDR1 SGHAT and CDR2 FQNNGV. The CDR3 region has the DNA TGTGCCAGCAGCCAGACACTGAGCTCCTACAATGAGCAGTTCTTC. This sequence encodes CASSQTLSSYNEQFF.

The chain links TRBV7-2 to TRBJ2-7; 8 bases match TRBD2. This CDR3 has 15 residues. V gave up 1 base and J gave up 6 bases; unmatched junction bases: 8. CDR1 and CDR2 from the germline V gene are SGHTA and FQGNSA. The CDR3 loop reads CASSLEVAGTAEQYF. The CDR3 coding sequence is TGTGCCAGCAGCTTAGAAGTAGCGGGGACCGCCGAGCAGTACTTC.

The chain uses TRBV3-1 (or the pseudogene TRBV3-2) and TRBJ1-2; D remains unclear. Germline CDR1 reads LGHDT; CDR2 reads YNNKEL (reference sequence). Trimming cost V 0 bases and J 4 bases, with 15 bases left between them. The CDR3 covers 16 residues. Written as DNA, the CDR3 is TGTGCCAGCAGCCAAGACCCGGTATGGGGTTCCTATGGCTACACCTTC. This gives the protein CASSQDPVWGSYGYTF.

This chain uses TRBV6-4 with TRBJ2-5; possible D gene TRBD1, 5 bases. Between the trimmed V and J ends, which lost 0 bases and 2 bases, there was a span of 10 bases. Germline CDR1 and CDR2: MRHNA and SNTAGT. This CDR3 spans 15 amino acids. The CDR3 DNA reads TGTGCCAGCAGTGACTCCGCAGGGTCACAAGAGACCCAGTACTTC. Its protein is CASSDSAGSQETQYF.

This chain links TRBV4-3 with TRBJ2-7; 9 bases fit TRBD1. The CDR3 runs 14 residues. Germline V CDR1 and CDR2: LGHNA, YSLEER. With 0 bases clipped from V and 6 bases from J, the junction kept 3 bases outside the gene matches. CDR3 DNA: TGCGCCAGCAGCCAAGATACAGGGGGCGTCGAGCAGTACTTC. It specifies CASSQDTGGVEQYF.

This chain connects TRBV2 to TRBJ2-7; TRBD1 matches at 7 bases. The CDR3 consists of 14 residues. V dropped 7 bases and J dropped 2; count of bases not matched to a gene: 8. Germline-derived CDR1 and CDR2 are SNHLY and FYNNEI. This chain's CDR3 is CASTPRTGPYEQYF. DNA for the CDR3: TGTGCCAGCACTCCTCGGACAGGACCCTACGAGCAGTACTTC.

The chain joins TRBV5-1 to TRBJ1-1, with a weak D call TRBD1 (5 bases). The germline CDR1 and CDR2 sequences are SGHRS and YFSETQ. The CDR3 sequence is 14 residues long. V was shortened by 0 bases and J by 2 bases, with 8 bases between the two germline ends. The CDR3 loop reads CASSLGQQNTEAFF. The DNA for the CDR3 is TGCGCCAGCAGCTTGGGACAGCAAAACACTGAAGCTTTCTTT.

Comment on this clone: Other nucleotide sequences in the sample specify the same CDR3. The chain recombines TRBV27 with TRBJ2-5; the match to TRBD2 covers 13 bases. J was trimmed by 5 bases and V by 5 bases; bases with no gene match: 8. Germline CDR1 MNHEY, CDR2 SMNVEV (reference sequence). The CDR3 covers 16 residues. The CDR3 loop reads CASSPGLAGVWETQYF. In nucleotides, the CDR3 is TGTGCCAGCAGTCCCGGACTAGCGGGAGTTTGGGAGACCCAGTACTTC.

V gene TRBV24-1 combines with J gene TRBJ1-4, with 8 bases identical to TRBD1. CDR1 KGHDR and CDR2 SFDVKD come from the germline V gene. V lost 3 bases and J lost 7; bases outside the gene matches: 9. CDR3 length: 16 amino acids. DNA for the CDR3: TGTGCCACCAGTGATCCAGGACAGGGTGGGGGTGAAAAACTGTTTTTT. Residues: CATSDPGQGGGEKLFF.